The 27 T cell receptor beta chains below all came from one sample that was sequenced in a study of cytomegalovirus exposure and HLA in healthy donors. PCR involved 60 Vbeta and 13 Jbeta primers. Profiling relied on immunoSEQ multiplex PCR, and the TCRdb table lists in-frame clones only, not all of them. The table shows tens of thousands of clones, with 80% occurring only once. The sequencing input was PBMCs. The receptors stem from a male donor in good health and CMV-seronegative.

The V call is TRBV4-3, the J call TRBJ1-2, with D uncertain. CDR1 and CDR2 from the germline V gene are LGHNA and YSLEER. V was pared by 1 base and J by 0 bases, with 12 bases between. The CDR3 has 16 amino acids. The CDR3 is CASSQVTGSANYGYTF. The CDR3 coding sequence is TGCGCCAGCAGCCAAGTTACCGGGTCCGCTAACTATGGCTACACCTTC.

The gene calls are TRBV30 and TRBJ2-7, with TRBD1 as a possible D gene (5 bases). Per germline, CDR1 GTSNPN and CDR2 SVGIG (reference sequence). CDR3 length equals 14 residues. V lost 0 bases and J 1 base, leaving 10 bases between the germline ends. CDR3 sequence: CAWSVPPGSYEQYF. CDR3 coding DNA: TGTGCCTGGAGTGTACCCCCAGGGTCCTACGAGCAGTACTTC.

The genes are TRBV11-1 and TRBJ2-7; 9 nucleotides agree with TRBD2. The CDR3 has 15 residues. Germline-derived CDR1 and CDR2 are SGHAT and FQDESV (reference sequence). V dropped 5 bases and J dropped 2; count of bases not matched to a gene: 7. CDR3 nucleotide sequence: TGTGCCAGCAGCAGTAGCGGGGGAGCCCCCTACGAGCAGTACTTC. The encoded protein is CASSSSGGAPYEQYF.

The chain links TRBV7-3 to TRBJ2-5, with D possibly matching TRBD1 (6 bases). The V gene's germline CDR1 is SGHTA and CDR2 FQGTGA. Trimming left V 5 bases short and J 3 bases short, with 10 bases between. CDR3 length: 13 amino acids. DNA for the CDR3: TGTGCCAGCAGCCATCAGGGGAAAGAGACCCAGTACTTC. Translation: CASSHQGKETQYF.

This sequence joins TRBV6-6 and TRBJ1-5; D call uncertain. The CDR3 is made up of 16 amino acids. V was cut by 0 bases and J by 1 base, with 10 bases left in between. Germline V gives CDR1 MNHNY, CDR2 SVGAGI (reference sequence). The CDR3, as DNA: TGTGCCAGCAGTTACTCAAGCAGACTGAGCAATCAGCCCCAGCATTTT. This encodes CASSYSSRLSNQPQHF.

CDR3: CARTRNYEQYF. CDR3 coding DNA: TGTGCCAGGACTAGGAACTACGAGCAGTACTTC. The rearrangement uses TRBV21-1 and TRBJ2-7; the table assigns TRBD2, which was not confirmed against the DNA. TRBV21-1 is noted as a pseudogene. The length of the CDR3 is 11 residues.

This clone was seen only once. J is TRBJ2-1 and V is TRBV29-1, with 7 bases identical to TRBD2. The CDR3 is 11 residues long. CDR1 is SQVTM, CDR2 ANQGSEA, per germline. Germline trimming cut 4 bases from V and 11 bases from J; bases unmatched to any gene: 5. This CDR3 is CSVGSGGQQFF. CDR3 nucleotide sequence: TGCAGCGTTGGTTCGGGGGGACAGCAGTTCTTC.

This rearrangement joins TRBV14 to TRBJ2-1; unclear D gene. CDR3 length: 14 residues. V was cut by 1 base and J by 0 bases, with 4 bases left in between. CDR1 and CDR2 (germline): SGHDN, FVKESK. This CDR3 reads CASSQVRSYNEQFF. CDR3 nucleotide sequence: TGTGCCAGCAGCCAAGTTCGCTCCTACAATGAGCAGTTCTTC.

The gene calls are TRBV9 and TRBJ2-3; D may be TRBD1 (6 bases). V was pared by 4 bases and J by 0 bases, with 15 bases between. From germline, CDR1 is SGDLS and CDR2 YYNGEE. The CDR3 is 16 residues long. This CDR3 reads CASSPRQAPSTDTQYF. The CDR3 DNA sequence: TGTGCCAGCAGCCCCCGACAGGCCCCTAGCACAGATACGCAGTATTTT.

V gene TRBV27 combines with J gene TRBJ1-1, with 7 bases identical to TRBD1. The germline V gene encodes CDR1 MNHEY and CDR2 SMNVEV (reference sequence). This CDR3 contains 15 residues. Germline trimming cut 5 bases from V and 0 bases from J; bases unmatched to any gene: 6. This chain's CDR3 is CASSPWTGMNTEAFF. CDR3 bases: TGTGCCAGCAGTCCCTGGACAGGAATGAACACTGAAGCTTTCTTT.

V usage is TRBV19 and J usage is TRBJ1-1; D is ambiguous. The CDR3 has 14 residues. The germline V and J ends were trimmed by 3 bases and 1 base, with 9 bases remaining between them. Germline loops: CDR1 LNHDA, CDR2 SQIVND (reference sequence). CDR3 coding DNA: TGTGCCAGTAGTATTAGTCCGAAGAACACTGAAGCTTTCTTT. Protein: CASSISPKNTEAFF.

This CDR3 reads CASIRTGLGEAFF. In nucleotides, the CDR3 is TGTGCCAGTATCCGGACAGGGTTGGGTGAAGCTTTCTTT. V is TRBV19 and J is TRBJ1-1; 8 nucleotides line up with TRBD1. Trimming took 7 bases from V and 7 from J; bases not matched to a gene: 8. The CDR3 consists of 13 residues. Germline CDR1 is LNHDA and CDR2 is SQIVND (reference sequence).

The table lists this clone with a count of one. The V gene is TRBV9, the J gene TRBJ1-2; 9 bases agree with TRBD1. The CDR3 length is 15 residues. With 0 bases clipped from V and 6 bases from J, the junction kept 6 bases outside the gene matches. Germline-derived CDR1 and CDR2 are SGDLS and YYNGEE. DNA of the CDR3: TGTGCCAGCAGCGTAGGACAGGGGGGTAGGAATGGCTACACCTTC. It specifies CASSVGQGGRNGYTF.

V is TRBV7-9 and J is TRBJ1-4, with D tentatively TRBD1 (5 bases). The CDR3 contains 16 residues. CDR1 is SEHNR and CDR2 is FQNEAQ in the germline V gene (reference sequence). Deletions cut 3 bases from V and 8 bases from J, with 19 bases between. The CDR3 here is CASSLAGSRLKEKLFF. In DNA, the CDR3 is TGTGCCAGCAGCTTGGCAGGGTCAAGGTTGAAAGAAAAACTGTTTTTT. Complete variable domain (other parts from reference TRBV7-9 and TRBJ1-4): DTGVSQNPRHKITKRGQNVTFRCDPISEHNRLYWYRQTLGQGPEFLTYFQNEAQLEKSRLLSDRFSAERPKGSFSTLEIQRTEQGDSAMYLCASSLAGSRLKEKLFFGSGTQLSVL.

CDR3 coding DNA: TGTGCCAGCAGCCATGGGGCTGAGCAGTTCTTC. Translation: CASSHGAEQFF. The chain has TRBV14 and TRBJ2-1; maybe TRBD1 (5 bases). The CDR3 consists of 11 residues. In germline, CDR1 is SGHDN, CDR2 FVKESK. V lost 3 bases and J lost 9, with 6 bases in between. Filled out from reference TRBV14 and TRBJ2-1, the complete variable domain reads EAGVTQFPSHSVIEKGQTVTLRCDPISGHDNLYWYRRVMGKEIKFLLHFVKESKQDESGMPNNRFLAERTGGTYSTLKVQPAELEDSGVYFCASSHGAEQFFGPGTRLTVL.

V is TRBV11-3 and J is TRBJ2-2; 9 positions agree with TRBD1. Germline V gives CDR1 SGHNT, CDR2 YENEEA. This CDR3 has 17 residues. V dropped 1 base and J dropped 7; count of bases not matched to a gene: 10. The CDR3 region has the DNA TGTGCCAGCAGCTTAGGAGGGACAGGGCCTTACGGCGGGGAGCTGTTTTTT. Translation gives CASSLGGTGPYGGELFF.

This chain joins TRBV6-1 and TRBJ1-2; perhaps TRBD1 as D (5 bases). The CDR3 is 14 residues long. Germline V gene lookup returns CDR1 MNHNS and CDR2 SASEGT. The V gene lost 6 bases and the J gene lost 7 bases, with 18 bases spanning the gap. Here the CDR3 DNA reads TGTGCCAGCAGAGGGGCCCGCCAGGGCGGTGGCTACACCTTC. Amino acid sequence: CASRGARQGGGYTF.

Worth noting for this clone: Compared with germline, one end of the junction differs, possibly owing to a read error. This chain uses TRBV19 with TRBJ1-2; D not resolved. The germline CDR1 and CDR2 sequences are LNHDA and SQIVND (reference sequence). This CDR3 is 14 amino acids long. CDR3 residues: CASRPSQPAYDYTF. CDR3 sequence (DNA): TGTGCCAGCCGTCCTTCACAGCCAGCCTATGACTACACCTTC.

The chain links TRBV5-8 to TRBJ1-5; 8 nucleotides match TRBD1. CDR3 length equals 16 residues. Germline V gene data show CDR1 as SGHTS and CDR2 as YDEGEE. The junction had 10 bases not matched to a gene; V was cut back by 0 bases and J by 8 bases. DNA of the CDR3: TGTGCCAGCAGCTTGGGGACAGGGCGCACGAGGAAGCCCCAGCATTTT. Encoded protein: CASSLGTGRTRKPQHF.

This clone was seen a handful of times. CDR3 residues: CASSERGVEGKAFF. In DNA form, the CDR3 reads TGTGCCAGCAGTGAAAGAGGGGTGGAGGGTAAAGCTTTCTTT. V gene TRBV2 combines with J gene TRBJ1-1, with a possible D match to TRBD1 (5 bases). From germline, CDR1 is SNHLY and CDR2 FYNNEI. CDR3 length: 14 residues. The V end lost 2 bases, the J end lost 9 bases, and 16 bases lay between the germline ends.

The chain is built from TRBV28 and TRBJ1-4, with D possibly TRBD1 on 5 matching bases. CDR3 size: 14 residues. Germline V gene lookup returns CDR1 MDHEN and CDR2 SYDVKM. V was pared by 6 bases and J by 7 bases, with 15 bases between. The CDR3 DNA is TGTGCCAGCAGCTCCTTCGGGGGTGGTGAAAAACTGTTTTTT. It encodes CASSSFGGGEKLFF.

The genes are TRBV6-5 and TRBJ1-2, with 8 nucleotides matching TRBD1. J gave up 3 bases and V 4 bases, and 1 base lay outside the gene matches. This CDR3 comprises 13 residues. Germline values: CDR1 MNHEY, CDR2 SVGAGI. The CDR3 DNA sequence: TGTGCCAGCAGTTCAGGGGGCGACTATGGCTACACCTTC. Amino acid sequence: CASSSGGDYGYTF.

The chain employs TRBV11-3 and TRBJ2-1, with 7 bases identical to TRBD1. J gave up 0 bases and V 5 bases, and 4 bases lay outside the gene matches. This CDR3 has 15 residues. Germline assignment: CDR1 SGHNT and CDR2 YENEEA. The CDR3: CASSEGASSYNEQFF. CDR3 nucleotide sequence: TGTGCCAGCAGCGAGGGGGCTAGCTCCTACAATGAGCAGTTCTTC.

This clone was detected a few times. The chain has TRBV7-2 and TRBJ2-1, with 16 bases fitting TRBD2. The CDR3 is 17 residues long. Germline assignment: CDR1 SGHTA and CDR2 FQGNSA. Losses at the gene ends were 2 bases for V and 4 bases for J; bases not matched to a gene: 2. The CDR3 here is CASSLRGLAGGYNEQFF. CDR3 sequence (DNA): TGTGCCAGCAGCTTAAGGGGACTAGCGGGGGGGTACAATGAGCAGTTCTTC.

The V call is TRBV29-1, the J call TRBJ2-2, with TRBD1 matching 9 bases. Germline V gene data show CDR1 as SQVTM and CDR2 as ANQGSEA. CDR3 length: 14 residues. After removal of 8 bases from V and 5 bases from J, the junction contained 9 bases not matched to a gene. In DNA, the CDR3 is TGCAGCTTCTCGGGGGGACAGGGAACCGGGGAGCTGTTTTTT. Translated, it gives CSFSGGQGTGELFF.

The rearrangement links TRBV7-8 to TRBJ2-1; possible D gene TRBD2, 7 bases. V was cut by 8 bases and J by 3 bases, with 17 bases left in between. This CDR3 has 15 amino acids. Germline V lookup: CDR1 SGHVS, CDR2 FQNEAQ. The CDR3 reads CASSPGGQDYNEQFF. The CDR3 DNA follows: TGTGCCAGCTCTCCCGGGGGGCAGGACTACAATGAGCAGTTCTTC.

This chain joins TRBV5-6 and TRBJ1-1, with D possibly matching TRBD1 (5 bases). The germline V and J ends were trimmed by 4 bases and 1 base, with 17 bases remaining between them. Germline-derived CDR1 and CDR2 are SGHDT and YYEEEE. The CDR3 sequence is 16 residues long. This CDR3 is CASSPDWGVSNTEAFF. CDR3 bases: TGTGCCAGCAGCCCTGACTGGGGGGTATCGAACACTGAAGCTTTCTTT. Based on the CDR3 plus reference TRBV5-6 and TRBJ1-1, the full variable domain is DAGVTQSPTHLIKTRGQQVTLRCSPKSGHDTVSWYQQALGQGPQFIFQYYEEEERQRGNFPDRFSGHQFPNYSSELNVNALLLGDSALYLCASSPDWGVSNTEAFFGQGTRLTVV.